The next 9 T cell receptor beta chains were all read from a single sample in a study of blood T cell repertoires in COVID-19. Produced via immunoSEQ multiplex PCR; TCRdb's table is partial and in-frame only. The sample lists around 200,000 clones, 85% to 90% occurring once. The specimen was peripheral blood. The receptors originated from a man aged 50 to 60 with acute or convalescent COVID-19.

This chain connects TRBV11-2 to TRBJ2-7; no clear D gene. CDR1 SGHAT and CDR2 FQNNGV come from the germline V gene. There are 14 residues in the CDR3. V gave up 1 base and J gave up 2 bases, with 9 bases separating them. DNA of the CDR3: TGTGCCAGCAGCTTAGCTGTCAGTACCTACGAGCAGTACTTC. Amino acids: CASSLAVSTYEQYF.

This clone has a single count. The chain recombines TRBV5-8 with TRBJ1-2, with 9 bases lining up with TRBD1. The CDR3 has 14 amino acids. Germline assignment: CDR1 SGHTS and CDR2 YDEGEE. V lost 3 bases and J lost 8; bases outside the gene matches: 8. The CDR3 coding sequence is TGTGCCAGCAGCTCTACGGACAGGGGCGGCGGCTACACCTTC. Its protein is CASSSTDRGGGYTF.

The rearrangement uses TRBV10-3 and TRBJ2-2, with TRBD2 matching over 9 bases. The CDR3 sequence is 15 residues long. The V and J ends lost 4 bases and 2 bases, in that order; junction bases with no gene match: 2. Germline-derived CDR1 and CDR2 are ENHRY and SYGVKD. The CDR3 region is CAISASGENTGELFF. CDR3 bases: TGTGCCATCAGTGCTAGCGGGGAAAACACCGGGGAGCTGTTTTTT.

The rearrangement uses TRBV19 and TRBJ1-1; 10 bases line up with TRBD1. In germline, CDR1 is LNHDA, CDR2 SQIVND (reference sequence). The V gene end was trimmed by 6 bases and the J gene end by 3 bases; junction bases not matched to a gene: 16. This CDR3 spans 18 amino acids. The CDR3 DNA reads TGTGCCAGTAGGTCTAAGGGACAGGGGCGCGGGAGGGACACTGAAGCTTTCTTT. It translates to CASRSKGQGRGRDTEAFF.

Of note for this clone: One junction end disagrees with the germline gene, perhaps due to a read error. J is TRBJ2-3 and V is TRBV18, with a possible D match to TRBD2 (7 bases). The germline CDR1 and CDR2 sequences are KGHSH and LQKENI. The CDR3 covers 15 residues. CDR3 protein: CASSPQGLSTDTQYF. DNA for the CDR3: TGTGCCAGCTCCCCACAGGGACTAAGCACAGATACGCAGTATTTT.

This clone appeared a single time. The rearrangement uses TRBV5-4 and TRBJ1-2; D is uncertain. The germline V and J ends were trimmed by 3 bases and 8 bases, with 17 bases remaining between them. The germline V gene has CDR1 SGHNT and CDR2 YYREEE (reference sequence). The CDR3 has 14 residues. Here the CDR3 DNA reads TGTGCCAGCAGCTCCCAGATCGCCGGGAGGGGCTACACCTTC. As protein: CASSSQIAGRGYTF.

The V gene is TRBV12-3 or TRBV12-4, the J gene TRBJ1-3; D ambiguous. This CDR3 comprises 12 residues. Trimming took 2 bases from V and 4 from J, leaving 3 bases between them. In nucleotides, the CDR3 is TGTGCCAGCAGTTTAATAGGAAACACCATATATTTT. The encoded protein is CASSLIGNTIYF.

V gene TRBV27 combines with J gene TRBJ1-6; 8 bases map to TRBD1. Germline V gives CDR1 MNHEY, CDR2 SMNVEV (reference sequence). CDR3 length: 15 residues. J was trimmed by 10 bases and V by 2 bases; bases with no gene match: 7. The CDR3 reads CASSLVPGGMSPLHF. As DNA, the CDR3 is TGTGCCAGCAGTTTAGTTCCAGGGGGCATGTCACCCCTCCACTTT.

V usage is TRBV25-1 and J usage is TRBJ1-1, with D perhaps TRBD1 (5 bases). This CDR3 has 15 amino acids. Germline V gene sequence: CDR1 MGHDK, CDR2 SYGVNS. The ends were cut back, 5 bases at V and 1 base at J, with 14 bases in the middle. The CDR3 nucleotides read TGTGCCAGCAGTCCTTCGGGGGGGGAGAACACTGAAGCTTTCTTT. This gives the protein CASSPSGGENTEAFF.